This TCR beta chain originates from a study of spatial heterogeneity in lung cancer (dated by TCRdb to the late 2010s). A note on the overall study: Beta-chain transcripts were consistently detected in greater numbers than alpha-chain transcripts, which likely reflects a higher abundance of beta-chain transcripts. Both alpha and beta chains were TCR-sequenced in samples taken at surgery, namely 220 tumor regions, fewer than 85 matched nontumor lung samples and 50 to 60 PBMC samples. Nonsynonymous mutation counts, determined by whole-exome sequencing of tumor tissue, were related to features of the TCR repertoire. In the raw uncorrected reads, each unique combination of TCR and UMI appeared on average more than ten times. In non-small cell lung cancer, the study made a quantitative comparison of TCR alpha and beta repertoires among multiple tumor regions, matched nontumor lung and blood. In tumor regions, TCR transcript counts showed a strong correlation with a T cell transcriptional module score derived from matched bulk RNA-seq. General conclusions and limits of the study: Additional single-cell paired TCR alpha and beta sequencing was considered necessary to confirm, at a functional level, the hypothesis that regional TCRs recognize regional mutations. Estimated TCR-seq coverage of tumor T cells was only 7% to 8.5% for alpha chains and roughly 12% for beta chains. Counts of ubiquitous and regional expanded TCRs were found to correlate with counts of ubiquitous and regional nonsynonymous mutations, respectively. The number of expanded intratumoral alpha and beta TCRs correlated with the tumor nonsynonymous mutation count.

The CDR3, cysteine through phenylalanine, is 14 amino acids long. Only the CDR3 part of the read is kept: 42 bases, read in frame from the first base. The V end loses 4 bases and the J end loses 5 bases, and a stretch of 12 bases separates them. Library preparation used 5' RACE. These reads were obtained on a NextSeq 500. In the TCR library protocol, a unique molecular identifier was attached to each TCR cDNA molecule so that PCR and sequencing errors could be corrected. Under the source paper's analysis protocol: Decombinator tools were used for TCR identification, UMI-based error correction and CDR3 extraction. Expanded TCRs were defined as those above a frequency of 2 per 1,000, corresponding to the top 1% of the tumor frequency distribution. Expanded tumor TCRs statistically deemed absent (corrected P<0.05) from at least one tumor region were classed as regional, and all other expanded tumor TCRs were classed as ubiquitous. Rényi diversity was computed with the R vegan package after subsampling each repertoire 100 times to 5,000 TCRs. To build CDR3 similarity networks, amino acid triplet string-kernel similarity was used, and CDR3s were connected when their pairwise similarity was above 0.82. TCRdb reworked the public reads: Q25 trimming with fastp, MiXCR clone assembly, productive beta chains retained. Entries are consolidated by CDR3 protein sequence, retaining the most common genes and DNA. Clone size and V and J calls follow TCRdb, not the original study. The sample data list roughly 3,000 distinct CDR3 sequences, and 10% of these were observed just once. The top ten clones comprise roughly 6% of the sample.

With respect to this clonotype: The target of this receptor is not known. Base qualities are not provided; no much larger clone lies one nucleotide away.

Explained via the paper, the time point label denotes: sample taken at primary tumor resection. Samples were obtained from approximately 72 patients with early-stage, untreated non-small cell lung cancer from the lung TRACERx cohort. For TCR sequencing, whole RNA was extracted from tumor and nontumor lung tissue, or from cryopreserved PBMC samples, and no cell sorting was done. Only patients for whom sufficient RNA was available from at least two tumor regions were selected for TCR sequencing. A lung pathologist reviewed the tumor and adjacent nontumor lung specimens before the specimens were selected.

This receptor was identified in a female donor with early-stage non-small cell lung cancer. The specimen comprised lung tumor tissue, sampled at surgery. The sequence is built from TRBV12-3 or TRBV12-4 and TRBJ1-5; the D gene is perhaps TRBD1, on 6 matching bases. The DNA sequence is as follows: TGTGCCAGCAGTTCCAGGGGCCCTTATCAGCCCCAGCATTTT. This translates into CASSSRGPYQPQHF.